The clone carrying this T cell receptor beta chain was seen once. A read error may be the cause here, since a much bigger clone is one base away. This entry is derived from a study of Graves' ophthalmopathy and Graves' hyperthyroidism. The CDR3 sequence is 11 residues long. The germline V gene has CDR1 GTSNPN and CDR2 SVGIG (reference sequence). RNA transcripts yielded amplified TCR beta CDR3 regions. RT-PCR was first run with HTBI primers, then multiplex PCR in a second round. TCRdb independently ran MiXCR on the multiplex PCR reads; one entry per CDR3 protein. The sample includes some 400,000 distinct CDR3 sequences, roughly 18% seen only once; the top ten take 1.5% to 2%.

This chain connects TRBV30 to TRBJ2-7; D is possibly TRBD2 (6 bases). This sequence was found in a young woman with Graves' ophthalmopathy. The sample was peripheral blood. CDR3 sequence reads: CAWTREYEQHF. As DNA, the CDR3 is TGTGCCTGGACCCGGGAGTACGAGCAGCACTTC.